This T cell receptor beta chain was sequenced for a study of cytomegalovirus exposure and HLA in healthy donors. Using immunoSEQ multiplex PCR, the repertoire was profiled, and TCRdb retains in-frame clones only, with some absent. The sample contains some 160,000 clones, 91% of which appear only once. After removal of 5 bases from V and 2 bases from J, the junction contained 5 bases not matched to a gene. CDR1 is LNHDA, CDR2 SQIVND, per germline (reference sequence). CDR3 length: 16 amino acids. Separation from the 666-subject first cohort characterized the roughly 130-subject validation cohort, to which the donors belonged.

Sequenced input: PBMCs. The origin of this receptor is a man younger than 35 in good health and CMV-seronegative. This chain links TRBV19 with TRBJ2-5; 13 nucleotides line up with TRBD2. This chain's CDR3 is CASSPRLAGGQETQYF. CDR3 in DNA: TGTGCCAGTAGTCCCCGACTAGCGGGAGGTCAAGAGACCCAGTACTTC.